This TCR beta chain was sequenced for a study of blood T cell repertoires in COVID-19. The repertoire was sequenced with immunoSEQ multiplex PCR; TCRdb's copy has only in-frame clones and lacks some. This sample has tens of thousands of clones, with 85% to 95% found just once. The clonotype comes from a woman in her fifties or sixties with active COVID-19. Sequenced material: peripheral blood.

CDR3 region: CASRRQGGYGYTF. CDR3 coding DNA: TGTGCCAGCAGGCGTCAGGGCGGCTATGGCTACACCTTC. The genes are TRBV28 and TRBJ1-2, with D perhaps matching TRBD1 (5 bases). The CDR3 totals 13 residues. The V gene's germline CDR1 is MDHEN and CDR2 SYDVKM. Deletions cut 6 bases from V and 4 bases from J, with 12 bases between.